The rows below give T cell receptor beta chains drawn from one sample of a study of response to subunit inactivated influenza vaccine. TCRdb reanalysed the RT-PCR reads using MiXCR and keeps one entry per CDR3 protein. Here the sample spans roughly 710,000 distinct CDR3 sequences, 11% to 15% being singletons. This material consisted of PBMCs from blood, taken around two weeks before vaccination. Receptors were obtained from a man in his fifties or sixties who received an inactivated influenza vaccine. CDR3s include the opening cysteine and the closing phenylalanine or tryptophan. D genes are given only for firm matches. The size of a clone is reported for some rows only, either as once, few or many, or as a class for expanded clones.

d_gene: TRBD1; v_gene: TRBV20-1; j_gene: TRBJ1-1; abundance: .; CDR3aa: CSARVPNRGAFF; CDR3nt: TGCAGTGCTAGAGTCCCGAACAGGGGTGCTTTCTTT
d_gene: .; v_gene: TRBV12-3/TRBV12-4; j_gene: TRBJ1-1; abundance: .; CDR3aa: CASSLWRQLNTEAFF; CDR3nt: TGTGCCAGCAGTTTATGGAGGCAGTTGAACACTGAAGCTTTCTTT
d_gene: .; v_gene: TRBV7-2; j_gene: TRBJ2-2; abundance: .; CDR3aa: CASSLVGSGTGELFF; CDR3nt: TGTGCCAGCAGCTTGGTCGGGAGCGGTACCGGGGAGCTGTTTTTT
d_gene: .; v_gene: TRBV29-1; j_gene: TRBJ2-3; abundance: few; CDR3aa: CSVEGMVGDTQYF; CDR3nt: TGCAGCGTTGAAGGAATGGTGGGAGATACGCAGTATTTT
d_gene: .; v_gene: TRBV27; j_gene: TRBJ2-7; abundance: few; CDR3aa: CASSLRETYEQYF; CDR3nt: TGTGCCAGCAGTTTAAGGGAGACCTACGAGCAGTACTTC
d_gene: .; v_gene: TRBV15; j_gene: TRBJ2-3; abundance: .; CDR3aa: CATRLASTDTQYF; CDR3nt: TGTGCCACCAGATTAGCTAGCACAGATACGCAGTATTTT
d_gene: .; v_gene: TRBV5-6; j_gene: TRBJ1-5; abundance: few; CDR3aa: CASSLGNTAQHF; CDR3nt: TGTGCCAGCAGCTTGGGGAACACGGCCCAGCATTTT
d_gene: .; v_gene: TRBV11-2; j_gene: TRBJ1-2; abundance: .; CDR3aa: CASSYDVGTNYGYTF; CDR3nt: TGTGCCAGCAGCTACGACGTCGGGACGAACTATGGCTACACCTTC
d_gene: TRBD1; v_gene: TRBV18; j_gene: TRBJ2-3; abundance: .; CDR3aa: CASSPSRGGAGTDTQYF; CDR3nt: TGTGCCAGCTCACCCTCAAGAGGGGGCGCGGGCACAGATACGCAGTATTTT
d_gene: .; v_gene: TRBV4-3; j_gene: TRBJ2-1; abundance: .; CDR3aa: CASSQVSSVDEQFF; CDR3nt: TGCGCCAGCAGCCAAGTGTCCTCGGTGGATGAGCAGTTCTTC
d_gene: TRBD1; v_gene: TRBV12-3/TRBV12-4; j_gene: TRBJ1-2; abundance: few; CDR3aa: CASRLPGGGYTF; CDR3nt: TGTGCCAGCAGGCTTCCAGGGGGTGGCTACACCTTC
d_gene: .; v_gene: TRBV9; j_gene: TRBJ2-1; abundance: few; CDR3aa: CASSEDSGMQFF; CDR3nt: TGTGCCAGCAGCGAGGACAGTGGCATGCAGTTCTTC
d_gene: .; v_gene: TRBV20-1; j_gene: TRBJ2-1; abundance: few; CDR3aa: CSARGTPSNEQFF; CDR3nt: TGCAGTGCTAGAGGAACTCCTTCAAATGAGCAGTTCTTC
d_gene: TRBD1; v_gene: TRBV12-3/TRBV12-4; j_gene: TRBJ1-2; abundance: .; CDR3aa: CASSLAGGRSGYTF; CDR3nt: TGTGCCAGCAGTTTGGCAGGGGGCCGGTCTGGCTACACCTTC
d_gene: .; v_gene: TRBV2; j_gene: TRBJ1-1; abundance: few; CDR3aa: CASSERGLYTEAFF; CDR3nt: TGTGCCAGCAGTGAACGAGGCCTCTACACTGAAGCTTTCTTT
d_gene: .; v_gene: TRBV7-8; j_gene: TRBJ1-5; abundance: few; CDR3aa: CASSLREGSNQPQHF; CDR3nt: TGTGCCAGCAGCCTCAGGGAGGGCAGCAATCAGCCCCAGCATTTT
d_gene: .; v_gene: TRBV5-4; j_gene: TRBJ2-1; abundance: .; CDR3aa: CASSLVYRADAYNEQFF; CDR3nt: TGTGCCAGCAGCTTGGTTTATAGAGCGGACGCCTACAATGAGCAGTTCTTC
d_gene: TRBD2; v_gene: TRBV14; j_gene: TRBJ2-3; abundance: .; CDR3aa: CASSHAGLAGISASTDTQYF; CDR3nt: TGTGCCAGCAGCCACGCGGGACTAGCGGGGATTAGTGCTAGCACAGATACGCAGTATTTT
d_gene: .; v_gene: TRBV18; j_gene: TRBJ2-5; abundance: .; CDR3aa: CASSPLLEAQYF; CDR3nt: TGTGCCAGCTCACCACTCCTGGAGGCCCAGTACTTC
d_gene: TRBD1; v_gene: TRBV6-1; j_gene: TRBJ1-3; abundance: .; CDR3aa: CASSPKWSRGRSSGNTIYF; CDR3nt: TGTGCCAGCAGTCCCAAATGGTCGAGGGGGCGTAGCTCTGGAAACACCATATATTTT
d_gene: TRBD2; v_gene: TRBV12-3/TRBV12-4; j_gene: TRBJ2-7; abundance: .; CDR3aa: CASRIAGTSGRMGEQYF; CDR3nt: TGTGCCAGCAGAATCGCCGGGACTAGCGGGAGGATGGGCGAGCAGTACTTC
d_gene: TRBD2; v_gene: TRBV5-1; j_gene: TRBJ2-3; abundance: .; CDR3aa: CASSLWAIAGGRTDTQYF; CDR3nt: TGCGCCAGCAGCTTGTGGGCCATAGCGGGGGGACGCACAGATACGCAGTATTTT
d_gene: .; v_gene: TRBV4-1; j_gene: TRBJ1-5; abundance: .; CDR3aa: CASSQAGAQPQHF; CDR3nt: TGCGCCAGCAGCCAAGCAGGGGCCCAGCCCCAGCATTTT
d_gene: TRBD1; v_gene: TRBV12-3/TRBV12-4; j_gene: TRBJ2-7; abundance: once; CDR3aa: CASSFRDRGSPQYF; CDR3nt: TGTGCCAGCAGTTTTAGGGACAGGGGGTCCCCCCAGTACTTC
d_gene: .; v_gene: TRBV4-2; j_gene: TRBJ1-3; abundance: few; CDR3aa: CASSQDRAGRNTIYF; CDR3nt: TGTGCCAGCAGCCAAGATCGGGCAGGGCGGAACACCATATATTTT
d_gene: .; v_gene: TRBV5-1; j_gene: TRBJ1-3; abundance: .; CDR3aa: CASSLDISGNTIYF; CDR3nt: TGCGCCAGCAGCTTGGACATCTCTGGAAACACCATATATTTT
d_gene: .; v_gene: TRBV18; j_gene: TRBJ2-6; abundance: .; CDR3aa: CASSSPRDGSSGANVLTF; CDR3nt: TGTGCCAGCTCATCCCCTCGCGACGGATCCTCTGGGGCCAACGTCCTGACTTTC
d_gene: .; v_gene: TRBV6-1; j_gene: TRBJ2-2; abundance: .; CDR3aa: CASNTGGDTGELFF; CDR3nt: TGTGCCAGCAACACCGGTGGTGATACCGGGGAGCTGTTTTTT
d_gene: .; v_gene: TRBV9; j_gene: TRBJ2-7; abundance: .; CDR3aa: CASSVARLPAGYEQYF; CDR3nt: TGTGCCAGCAGCGTAGCGAGACTCCCGGCGGGATACGAGCAGTACTTC
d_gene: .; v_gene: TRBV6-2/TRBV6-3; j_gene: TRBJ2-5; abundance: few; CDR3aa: CASRTDGVMRETQYF; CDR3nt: TGTGCCAGCAGAACCGATGGGGTGATGAGGGAGACCCAGTACTTC
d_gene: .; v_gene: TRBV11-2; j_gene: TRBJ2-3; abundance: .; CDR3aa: CASSPRRDSYTQYF; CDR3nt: TGTGCCAGCAGCCCAAGACGGGATTCTTATACGCAGTATTTT
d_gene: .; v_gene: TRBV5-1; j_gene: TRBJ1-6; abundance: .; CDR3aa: CASSLAEPAANSPLHF; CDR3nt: TGCGCCAGCAGCTTGGCCGAACCGGCTGCTAATTCACCCCTCCACTTT
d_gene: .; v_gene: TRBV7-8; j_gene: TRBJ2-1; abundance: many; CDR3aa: CASSLAGLGQSSYNEQFF; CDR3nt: TGTGCCAGCAGCTTAGCGGGTCTCGGACAGAGCTCCTACAATGAGCAGTTCTTC
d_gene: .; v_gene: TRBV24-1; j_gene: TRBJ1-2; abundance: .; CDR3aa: CATSAGTFYGYTF; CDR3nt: TGTGCCACCAGTGCCGGGACATTCTATGGCTACACCTTC
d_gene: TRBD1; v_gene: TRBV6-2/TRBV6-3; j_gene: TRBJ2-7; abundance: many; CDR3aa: CASTGDRGYEQYF; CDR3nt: TGTGCCAGCACCGGGGACAGAGGGTACGAGCAGTACTTC
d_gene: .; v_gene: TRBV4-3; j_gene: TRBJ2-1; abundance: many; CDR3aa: CASSQGARYNEQFF; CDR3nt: TGCGCCAGCAGCCAAGGGGCCAGGTACAATGAGCAGTTCTTC
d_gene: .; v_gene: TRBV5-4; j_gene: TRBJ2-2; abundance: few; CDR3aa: CASSPGPPATGELFF; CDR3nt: TGTGCCAGCAGCCCAGGGCCCCCAGCGACCGGGGAGCTGTTTTTT
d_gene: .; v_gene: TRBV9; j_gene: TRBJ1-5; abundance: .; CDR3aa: CASSVGVSDQPQHF; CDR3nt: TGTGCCAGCAGCGTAGGGGTAAGCGACCAGCCCCAGCATTTT
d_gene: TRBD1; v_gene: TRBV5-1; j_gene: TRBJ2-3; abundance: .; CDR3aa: CASSPGTGGDTQYF; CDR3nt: TGCGCCAGCAGTCCCGGGACAGGGGGCGATACGCAGTATTTT
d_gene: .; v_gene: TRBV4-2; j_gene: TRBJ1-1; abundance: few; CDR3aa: CASSQGWGTEAFF; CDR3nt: TGTGCCAGCAGCCAAGGGTGGGGCACTGAAGCTTTCTTT
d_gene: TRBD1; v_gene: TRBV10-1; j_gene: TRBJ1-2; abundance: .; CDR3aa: CATFTGTGEGIDYGYTF; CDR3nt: TGCGCCACATTTACCGGGACAGGGGAAGGGATAGACTATGGCTACACCTTC
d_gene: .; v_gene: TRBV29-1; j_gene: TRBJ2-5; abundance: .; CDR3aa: CSGQLSQETQYF; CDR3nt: TGCAGCGGACAGCTGAGCCAAGAGACCCAGTACTTC
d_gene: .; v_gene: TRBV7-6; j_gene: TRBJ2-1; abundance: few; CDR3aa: CASSLLGGGDEQFF; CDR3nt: TGTGCCAGCAGCTTACTTGGAGGGGGCGATGAGCAGTTCTTC
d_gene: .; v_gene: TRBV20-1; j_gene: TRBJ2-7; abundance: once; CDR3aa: CSARLDPYEQYF; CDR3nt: TGCAGTGCTAGATTGGACCCCTACGAGCAGTACTTC
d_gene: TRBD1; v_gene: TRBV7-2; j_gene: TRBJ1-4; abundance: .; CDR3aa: CASSSWTGSGEKLFF; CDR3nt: TGTGCCAGCAGCTCCTGGACAGGCAGCGGGGAAAAACTGTTTTTT
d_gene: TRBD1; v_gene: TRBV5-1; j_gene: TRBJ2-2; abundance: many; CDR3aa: CASSQKGQGGGELFF; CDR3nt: TGCGCCAGCAGCCAAAAGGGACAGGGCGGCGGGGAGCTGTTTTTT
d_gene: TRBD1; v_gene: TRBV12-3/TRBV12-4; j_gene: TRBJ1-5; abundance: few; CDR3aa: CASSSQGASNQPQHF; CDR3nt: TGTGCCAGCAGCTCACAGGGGGCGAGCAATCAGCCCCAGCATTTT
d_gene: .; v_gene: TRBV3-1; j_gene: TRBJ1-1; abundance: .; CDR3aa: CASSRLGVGTEAFF; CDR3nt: TGTGCCAGCAGCAGGCTCGGGGTAGGAACTGAAGCTTTCTTT
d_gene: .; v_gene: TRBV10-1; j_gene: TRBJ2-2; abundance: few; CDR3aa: CASAGVAGELFF; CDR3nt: TGCGCCAGCGCCGGAGTCGCCGGGGAGCTGTTTTTT
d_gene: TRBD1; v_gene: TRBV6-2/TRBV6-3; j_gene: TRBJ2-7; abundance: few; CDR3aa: CASSYSTTTGPYEQYF; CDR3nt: TGTGCCAGCAGTTACTCGACTACGACAGGGCCTTACGAGCAGTACTTC
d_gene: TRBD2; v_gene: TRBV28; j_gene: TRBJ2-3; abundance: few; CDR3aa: CASSHRGGGRADTQYF; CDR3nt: TGTGCCAGCAGCCACCGGGGCGGGGGGCGGGCAGATACGCAGTATTTT
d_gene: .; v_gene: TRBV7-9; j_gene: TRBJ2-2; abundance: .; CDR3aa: CASSSYKTNTGELFF; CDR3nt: TGTGCCAGCAGCTCCTACAAAACCAACACCGGGGAGCTGTTTTTT
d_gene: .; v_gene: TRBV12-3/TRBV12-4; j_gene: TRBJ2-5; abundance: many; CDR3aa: CASSPVGAQETQYF; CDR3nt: TGTGCCAGCAGTCCCGTGGGGGCACAAGAGACCCAGTACTTC
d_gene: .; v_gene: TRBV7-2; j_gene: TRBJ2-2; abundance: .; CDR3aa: CASSPGAAGTGELFF; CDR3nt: TGTGCCAGCAGCCCAGGAGCTGCGGGCACCGGGGAGCTGTTTTTT
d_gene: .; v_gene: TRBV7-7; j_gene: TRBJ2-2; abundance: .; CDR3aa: CASSPRLGPPGATGELFF; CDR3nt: TGTGCTAGCAGCCCGCGACTGGGACCGCCCGGGGCCACCGGGGAGCTGTTTTTT
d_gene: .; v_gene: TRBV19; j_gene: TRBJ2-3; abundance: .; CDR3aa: CATKPRTATDTQYF; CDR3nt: TGTGCCACGAAACCTCGGACAGCTACAGATACGCAGTATTTT
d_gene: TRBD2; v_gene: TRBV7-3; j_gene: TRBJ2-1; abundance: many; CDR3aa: CASSLAGDYNEQFF; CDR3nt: TGTGCCAGCAGCTTAGCGGGAGACTACAATGAGCAGTTCTTC
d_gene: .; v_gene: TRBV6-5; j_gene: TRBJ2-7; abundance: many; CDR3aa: CASSYSTGYEQYF; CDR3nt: TGTGCCAGCAGTTACTCTACCGGCTACGAGCAGTACTTC
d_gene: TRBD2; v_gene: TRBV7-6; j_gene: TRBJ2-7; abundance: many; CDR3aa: CASSLALAGSYEQYF; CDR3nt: TGTGCCAGCAGCTTAGCCTTAGCGGGATCCTACGAGCAGTACTTC